This is a list of T cell receptor beta chains from one sample in a study of cytomegalovirus exposure and HLA in healthy donors. Generated by immunoSEQ multiplex PCR, the TCRdb table keeps only in-frame clones and is missing some. Of 75,000 to 100,000 clones in the sample, 60% to 80% are singletons; the top ten hold about 1.2%. Sequenced material: PBMCs. The source of these receptors is a female donor in good health and CMV-seronegative. Each CDR3 is given with its conserved first and last residue. Fields, in order: J gene, D gene, CDR3 length, V gene, clone size, CDR3 protein, CDR3 DNA. A D gene is named only where the DNA matches it firmly. Only some rows state a clone size, as once, few, many or a class for expanded clones.

j_gene: TRBJ2-2; d_gene: -; len: 11; v_gene: TRBV11-2; abundance: -; CDR3aa: CASSLLGELFF; CDR3nt: TGTGCCAGCAGCTTACTCGGGGAGCTGTTTTTT
j_gene: TRBJ2-6; d_gene: -; len: 15; v_gene: TRBV2; abundance: once; CDR3aa: CASSLDNSGANVLTF; CDR3nt: TGTGCCAGCAGTCTGGACAACTCTGGGGCCAACGTCCTGACTTTC
j_gene: TRBJ2-5; d_gene: TRBD1; len: 13; v_gene: TRBV29-1; abundance: -; CDR3aa: CSGPTGGKETQYF; CDR3nt: TGCAGCGGTCCCACAGGGGGCAAAGAGACCCAGTACTTC
j_gene: TRBJ1-5; d_gene: -; len: 13; v_gene: TRBV27; abundance: -; CDR3aa: CASSFGGNQPQHF; CDR3nt: TGTGCCAGCAGTTTCGGGGGGAATCAGCCCCAGCATTTT
j_gene: TRBJ1-1; d_gene: -; len: 12; v_gene: TRBV27; abundance: once; CDR3aa: CASKVGGGEAFF; CDR3nt: TGTGCCAGCAAGGTGGGGGGTGGTGAAGCTTTCTTT
j_gene: TRBJ1-5; d_gene: TRBD1; len: 16; v_gene: TRBV4-2; abundance: few; CDR3aa: CASSGSRTGGVQPQHF; CDR3nt: TGTGCCAGCAGCGGATCGAGGACAGGGGGCGTTCAGCCCCAGCATTTT
j_gene: TRBJ1-1; d_gene: -; len: 13; v_gene: TRBV7-6; abundance: -; CDR3aa: CASSSPGNTEAFF; CDR3nt: TGTGCCAGCAGCTCCCCAGGGAACACTGAAGCTTTCTTT
j_gene: TRBJ2-1; d_gene: -; len: 16; v_gene: TRBV5-1; abundance: -; CDR3aa: CASSLGGGRFHNEQFF; CDR3nt: TGCGCCAGCAGCTTAGGGGGCGGGAGGTTCCACAATGAGCAGTTCTTC
j_gene: TRBJ1-2; d_gene: TRBD1; len: 13; v_gene: TRBV11-3; abundance: -; CDR3aa: CASRQGQGNGYTF; CDR3nt: TGTGCCAGCAGACAAGGACAGGGAAATGGCTACACCTTC
j_gene: TRBJ1-2; d_gene: -; len: 13; v_gene: TRBV29-1; abundance: -; CDR3aa: CSVEMVEGYGYTF; CDR3nt: TGCAGCGTTGAAATGGTTGAGGGCTATGGCTACACCTTC
j_gene: TRBJ1-2; d_gene: -; len: 15; v_gene: TRBV7-3; abundance: -; CDR3aa: CASSPTGQLRYDYTF; CDR3nt: TGTGCCAGCTCACCCACAGGACAGCTCCGCTATGACTACACCTTC
j_gene: TRBJ2-1; d_gene: -; len: 15; v_gene: TRBV18; abundance: -; CDR3aa: CASFPAGEAVGEQFF; CDR3nt: TGTGCCAGTTTCCCCGCCGGGGAAGCGGTCGGTGAGCAGTTCTTC
j_gene: TRBJ2-2; d_gene: -; len: 13; v_gene: TRBV10-2; abundance: -; CDR3aa: CASSLYGTGELFF; CDR3nt: TGCGCCAGCAGTCTGTACGGCACCGGGGAGCTGTTTTTT
j_gene: TRBJ1-3; d_gene: -; len: 13; v_gene: TRBV29-1; abundance: -; CDR3aa: CSVGQGSGNTIYF; CDR3nt: TGCAGCGTTGGGCAGGGCTCTGGAAACACCATATATTTT
j_gene: TRBJ2-5; d_gene: -; len: 13; v_gene: TRBV7-2; abundance: -; CDR3aa: CASSGGHRETQYF; CDR3nt: TGTGCCAGCTCCGGGGGTCACCGAGAGACCCAGTACTTC
j_gene: TRBJ2-5; d_gene: TRBD2; len: 15; v_gene: TRBV9; abundance: -; CDR3aa: CASSGGSAGLETQYF; CDR3nt: TGTGCCAGCAGCGGGGGCTCAGCGGGGTTAGAGACCCAGTACTTC
j_gene: TRBJ1-5; d_gene: -; len: 13; v_gene: TRBV4-1; abundance: -; CDR3aa: CASSQDFGQPQHF; CDR3nt: TGCGCCAGCAGCCAAGACTTTGGCCAGCCCCAGCATTTT
j_gene: TRBJ2-5; d_gene: -; len: 14; v_gene: TRBV4-1; abundance: -; CDR3aa: CASSQGLASETQYF; CDR3nt: TGCGCCAGCAGCCAAGGGTTAGCAAGCGAGACCCAGTACTTC
j_gene: TRBJ1-4; d_gene: -; len: 14; v_gene: TRBV27; abundance: once; CDR3aa: CASKVSIGDEKLFF; CDR3nt: TGTGCCAGCAAGGTTTCCATTGGAGACGAAAAACTGTTTTTT
j_gene: TRBJ2-5; d_gene: -; len: 15; v_gene: TRBV7-3; abundance: few; CDR3aa: CASSLKGLARETQYF; CDR3nt: TGTGCCAGCAGCTTAAAAGGGCTAGCCAGGGAGACCCAGTACTTC
j_gene: TRBJ2-1; d_gene: -; len: 15; v_gene: TRBV9; abundance: few; CDR3aa: CASSPRAGTYNEQFF; CDR3nt: TGTGCCAGCAGCCCCCGAGCGGGGACATACAATGAGCAGTTCTTC
j_gene: TRBJ2-7; d_gene: -; len: 11; v_gene: TRBV30; abundance: once; CDR3aa: CAHRRGYEQYF; CDR3nt: TGTGCCCATAGAAGGGGCTACGAGCAGTACTTC
j_gene: TRBJ1-2; d_gene: -; len: 12; v_gene: TRBV7-9; abundance: -; CDR3aa: CASSPGEGGYTF; CDR3nt: TGTGCCAGCAGCCCGGGGGAGGGGGGCTACACCTTC
j_gene: TRBJ2-1; d_gene: TRBD2; len: 17; v_gene: TRBV19; abundance: few; CDR3aa: CASSSGLAGGRSLEQFF; CDR3nt: TGTGCCAGTAGTTCGGGACTAGCGGGGGGCCGGAGTTTGGAGCAGTTCTTC
j_gene: TRBJ2-2; d_gene: -; len: 14; v_gene: TRBV7-8; abundance: -; CDR3aa: CASQITVSMGELFF; CDR3nt: TGTGCCAGCCAAATAACAGTGAGCATGGGGGAGCTGTTTTTT
j_gene: TRBJ2-7; d_gene: -; len: 12; v_gene: TRBV11-3; abundance: -; CDR3aa: CASSLTSYEQYF; CDR3nt: TGTGCCAGCAGCCTAACTTCCTACGAGCAGTACTTC
j_gene: TRBJ2-1; d_gene: TRBD2; len: 15; v_gene: TRBV2; abundance: -; CDR3aa: CASSDTGGSYNEQFF; CDR3nt: TGTGCCAGCAGTGACACGGGAGGGAGCTACAATGAGCAGTTCTTC
j_gene: TRBJ1-1; d_gene: -; len: 12; v_gene: TRBV10-3; abundance: -; CDR3aa: CAISGSNTEAFF; CDR3nt: TGTGCCATTTCAGGGTCGAACACTGAAGCTTTCTTT
j_gene: TRBJ2-7; d_gene: TRBD2; len: 15; v_gene: TRBV7-2; abundance: few; CDR3aa: CASSLEAGGPYEQYF; CDR3nt: TGTGCCAGCAGCTTAGAGGCGGGGGGGCCGTACGAGCAGTACTTC
j_gene: TRBJ2-2; d_gene: -; len: 15; v_gene: TRBV7-9; abundance: few; CDR3aa: CASSPPTGYTGELFF; CDR3nt: TGTGCCAGCAGCCCCCCAACGGGGTACACCGGGGAGCTGTTTTTT
j_gene: TRBJ2-5; d_gene: TRBD1; len: 14; v_gene: TRBV4-1; abundance: -; CDR3aa: CASSQEDRGETQYF; CDR3nt: TGCGCCAGCAGCCAGGAGGACAGGGGGGAGACCCAGTACTTC
j_gene: TRBJ2-1; d_gene: TRBD1; len: 15; v_gene: TRBV7-9; abundance: few; CDR3aa: CASSLAGGQDNEQFF; CDR3nt: TGTGCCAGCAGCTTAGCAGGGGGCCAGGACAATGAGCAGTTCTTC
j_gene: TRBJ2-2; d_gene: TRBD2; len: 17; v_gene: TRBV4-2; abundance: few; CDR3aa: CASRDPLAGLNTGELFF; CDR3nt: TGTGCCAGCAGAGATCCGTTAGCGGGTTTGAACACCGGGGAGCTGTTTTTT
j_gene: TRBJ2-7; d_gene: -; len: 12; v_gene: TRBV25-1; abundance: -; CDR3aa: CASSEPNYEQYF; CDR3nt: TGTGCCAGCAGTGAACCCAACTACGAGCAGTACTTC
j_gene: TRBJ2-5; d_gene: TRBD1; len: 14; v_gene: TRBV28; abundance: -; CDR3aa: CASSQGQGGETQYF; CDR3nt: TGTGCCAGCAGCCAAGGACAGGGGGGAGAGACCCAGTACTTC
j_gene: TRBJ2-1; d_gene: -; len: 14; v_gene: TRBV7-3; abundance: -; CDR3aa: CASSLSGRVDEQFF; CDR3nt: TGTGCCAGCAGCTTAAGCGGTCGTGTGGATGAGCAGTTCTTC
j_gene: TRBJ2-1; d_gene: -; len: 11; v_gene: TRBV28; abundance: once; CDR3aa: CASSSTAVWFF; CDR3nt: TGTGCCAGCAGTTCGACTGCGGTGTGGTTCTTC
j_gene: TRBJ2-7; d_gene: TRBD1; len: 15; v_gene: TRBV19; abundance: -; CDR3aa: CASSTHRGDGYEQYF; CDR3nt: TGTGCCAGTAGTACCCACAGGGGCGATGGGTACGAGCAGTACTTC
j_gene: TRBJ2-1; d_gene: TRBD2; len: 14; v_gene: TRBV4-1; abundance: few; CDR3aa: CASRPGTSEYEQFF; CDR3nt: TGCGCCAGCAGGCCGGGGACTAGCGAGTATGAGCAGTTCTTC
j_gene: TRBJ2-6; d_gene: -; len: 14; v_gene: TRBV2; abundance: -; CDR3aa: CASSTASGANVLTF; CDR3nt: TGTGCCAGCAGCACAGCCTCTGGGGCCAACGTCCTGACTTTC
j_gene: TRBJ1-1; d_gene: TRBD1; len: 14; v_gene: TRBV19; abundance: -; CDR3aa: CASSVAGGYTEAFF; CDR3nt: TGTGCCAGTAGTGTAGCAGGGGGTTACACTGAAGCTTTCTTT
j_gene: TRBJ2-7; d_gene: TRBD1; len: 13; v_gene: TRBV30; abundance: -; CDR3aa: CAWSPDRGYEQYF; CDR3nt: TGTGCCTGGAGTCCTGACAGGGGCTACGAGCAGTACTTC
j_gene: TRBJ2-7; d_gene: -; len: 17; v_gene: TRBV1; abundance: -; CDR3aa: CTSSHISRGAEACEQYF; CDR3nt: TGCACCAGCAGCCACATATCCCGCGGGGCCGAAGCGTGCGAGCAGTACTTC
j_gene: TRBJ1-1; d_gene: TRBD1; len: 14; v_gene: TRBV13; abundance: -; CDR3aa: CASSLETGATEAFF; CDR3nt: TGTGCCAGCAGCCTCGAGACAGGGGCCACTGAAGCTTTCTTT
j_gene: TRBJ1-4; d_gene: -; len: 15; v_gene: TRBV2; abundance: -; CDR3aa: CASSVIRRSEEKLFF; CDR3nt: TGTGCCAGCAGTGTTATTAGGAGATCTGAGGAAAAACTGTTTTTT
j_gene: TRBJ1-2; d_gene: TRBD1; len: 13; v_gene: TRBV7-9; abundance: -; CDR3aa: CASRPDRGHGYTF; CDR3nt: TGTGCCAGCAGACCCGACAGGGGGCATGGCTACACCTTC
j_gene: TRBJ2-5; d_gene: TRBD2; len: 14; v_gene: TRBV15; abundance: -; CDR3aa: CATTHGTSIETQYF; CDR3nt: TGTGCCACCACTCACGGGACTAGTATAGAGACCCAGTACTTC
j_gene: TRBJ2-7; d_gene: -; len: 14; v_gene: TRBV6-1; abundance: -; CDR3aa: CASSEAGRSYEQYF; CDR3nt: TGTGCCAGCAGTGAAGCGGGGCGCTCCTACGAGCAGTACTTC
j_gene: TRBJ2-2; d_gene: TRBD2; len: 14; v_gene: TRBV6-4; abundance: few; CDR3aa: CASSLGGATGELFF; CDR3nt: TGTGCCAGCAGTCTCGGGGGGGCGACCGGGGAGCTGTTTTTT
j_gene: TRBJ2-1; d_gene: -; len: 18; v_gene: TRBV27; abundance: -; CDR3aa: CASSLLRVGLSSYNEQFF; CDR3nt: TGTGCCAGCAGTTTATTACGGGTGGGTTTAAGCTCCTACAATGAGCAGTTCTTC
j_gene: TRBJ2-7; d_gene: TRBD1; len: 14; v_gene: TRBV10-3; abundance: -; CDR3aa: CAISESTGWREQYF; CDR3nt: TGTGCCATCAGTGAGTCGACAGGGTGGCGCGAGCAGTACTTC
j_gene: TRBJ2-2; d_gene: TRBD1; len: 18; v_gene: TRBV25-1; abundance: -; CDR3aa: CASSGYLQGILGTGELFF; CDR3nt: TGTGCCAGCAGTGGATACTTACAGGGGATTCTGGGGACCGGGGAGCTGTTTTTT
j_gene: TRBJ2-2; d_gene: TRBD2; len: 15; v_gene: TRBV5-1; abundance: -; CDR3aa: CASSTRTSSTGELFF; CDR3nt: TGCGCCAGCAGCACCCGGACTAGCAGCACCGGGGAGCTGTTTTTT
j_gene: TRBJ1-1; d_gene: -; len: 17; v_gene: TRBV7-9; abundance: -; CDR3aa: CVSSSFRGRETNTEAFF; CDR3nt: TGTGTCAGCAGCTCGTTTAGAGGGAGGGAGACGAACACTGAAGCTTTCTTT
j_gene: TRBJ1-1; d_gene: -; len: 17; v_gene: TRBV13; abundance: once; CDR3aa: CASSLRPTSGPNTEAFF; CDR3nt: TGTGCCAGCAGCTTAAGGCCGACCTCGGGTCCGAACACTGAAGCTTTCTTT
j_gene: TRBJ2-7; d_gene: TRBD2; len: 15; v_gene: TRBV4-1; abundance: -; CDR3aa: CASSQGSSGPYEQYF; CDR3nt: TGCGCCAGCAGCCAAGGGTCTAGCGGACCCTACGAGCAGTACTTC
j_gene: TRBJ1-5; d_gene: -; len: 14; v_gene: TRBV21-1; abundance: -; CDR3aa: CASRPWPSGQPQHF; CDR3nt: TGTGCCAGCAGGCCCTGGCCATCGGGTCAGCCCCAGCATTTT